This T cell receptor beta chain was sequenced for a study of neurological immune-mediated disorders. Findings of the study overall: Phylogenetic grouping assigned the repertoires of 18 of 34 multiple sclerosis patients to one related-CDR3 cluster, which constitutes a possible signature.

Source material was 2 million unsorted PBMCs, stored at -80 °C in RNAlater. This clonotype was recorded many times. Antigen unknown. V shed 3 bases and J shed 5 bases, with 11 bases lying between them. The CDR3 length is 14 residues. Each TCR transcript was tagged with a 10-nucleotide random UMI during 5'RACE. TCRdb recomputed calls from the 5' RACE reads with MiXCR, one row per CDR3 protein. Here the sample spans around 30,000 distinct CDR3 sequences, approximately 2.7% being singletons. This rearrangement joins TRBV12-3 or TRBV12-4 to TRBJ2-1; D is uncertain. Sequencing was performed on PBMCs. The source of this sequence is a woman between 50 and 59 years old with multiple sclerosis. CDR3 protein: CASSFGRSNNEQFF. The DNA of the CDR3 is TGTGCCAGCAGTTTTGGTCGGTCCAACAATGAGCAGTTCTTC.